The 20 T cell receptor beta chains in this list originate from one sample, sequenced in a study of T cell responses to AZD1222 COVID-19 vaccine. Some clones are missing from TCRdb's copy, which holds only in-frame ones; the method was immunoSEQ multiplex PCR. The repertoire holds roughly 77,000 clones, just over 90% seen once, with around 3.2% in the top ten. The specimen was peripheral blood, collected 28 days after the second AZD1222 dose. Receptor source: an adult who received the AZD1222 COVID-19 vaccine.

J is TRBJ1-2 and V is TRBV19, with unresolved D. CDR3 length: 13 amino acids. CDR1 is LNHDA, CDR2 SQIVND, per germline (reference sequence). Trimming took 5 bases from V and 5 from J, leaving 12 bases between them. The CDR3 loop reads CASSPSGLYGYTF. The CDR3 DNA reads as TGTGCCAGTAGTCCGAGCGGCCTATATGGCTACACCTTC.

The chain couples TRBV27 to TRBJ2-3, with 12 bases fitting TRBD2. The CDR3 is 16 amino acids. Trimming cost V 6 bases and J 2 bases; bases outside gene matches: 6. CDR1 is MNHEY, CDR2 SMNVEV, per germline (reference sequence). The CDR3 sequence: CASRWTSGALTDTQYF. CDR3 bases: TGTGCCAGCAGGTGGACTAGCGGGGCCCTCACAGATACGCAGTATTTT.

This sequence joins TRBV7-9 and TRBJ1-2; D not certain. V was cut by 2 bases and J by 0 bases, with 1 base left in between. The CDR3 totals 12 residues. Germline lookup yields CDR1 SEHNR and CDR2 FQNEAQ (reference sequence). The CDR3 spells CASSLTNYGYTF. The CDR3, as DNA: TGTGCCAGCAGCTTAACTAACTATGGCTACACCTTC.

J is TRBJ2-3 and V is TRBV11-1; D ambiguous. Trimming shortened V by 3 bases and J by 5 bases, and 9 bases separated the two germline ends. The CDR3 has 13 amino acids. From germline, CDR1 is SGHAT and CDR2 FQDESV (reference sequence). CDR3 nucleotides: TGTGCCAGCAGCTTCGAACGGGTAGATACGCAGTATTTT. Amino acids: CASSFERVDTQYF.

The rearrangement joins TRBV7-8 to TRBJ2-7; tentatively, D is TRBD1 (5 bases). Between the trimmed V and J ends, which lost 4 bases and 2 bases, there was a span of 18 bases. CDR3 length equals 16 residues. Germline assignment: CDR1 SGHVS and CDR2 FQNEAQ. CDR3 nucleotide sequence: TGTGCCAGCAGCTCAGGGCCGAACCTACTAACCTACGAGCAGTACTTC. It encodes CASSSGPNLLTYEQYF.

The V gene is TRBV27, the J gene TRBJ2-1; 14 bases are shared with TRBD2. J gave up 6 bases and V 3 bases, and 13 bases lay outside the gene matches. Germline values: CDR1 MNHEY, CDR2 SMNVEV (reference sequence). The CDR3 loop spans 19 amino acids. The CDR3 region has the DNA TGTGCCAGCAGTTTGACGGGACTAGCGGGAGATGCTGCGTTCAATGAGCAGTTCTTC. Translation gives CASSLTGLAGDAAFNEQFF.

In its sample, this clone was seen once. The chain is built from TRBV11-3 and TRBJ1-1; weak D call: TRBD1 (5 bases). CDR1 is SGHNT, CDR2 YENEEA, per germline. V was pared by 8 bases and J by 8 bases, with 15 bases between. The CDR3 is made up of 12 amino acids. This CDR3 reads CASAGASGEAFF. The DNA for the CDR3 is TGTGCCAGCGCCGGGGCCTCGGGAGAAGCTTTCTTT.

V is TRBV7-2 and J is TRBJ2-2, with no clear D. The CDR3 is 15 amino acids. Germline assignment: CDR1 SGHTA and CDR2 FQGNSA. With 3 bases removed from V and 4 bases from J, the gap between germline ends came to 12 bases. The CDR3 reads CASSLQLPSTGELFF. The CDR3 nucleotides are TGTGCCAGCAGCTTGCAACTCCCTTCCACCGGGGAGCTGTTTTTT.

The chain carries TRBV2 and TRBJ1-1; TRBD1 matches 8 bases. The junction had 4 bases not matched to a gene; V was cut back by 6 bases and J by 4 bases. Germline values: CDR1 SNHLY, CDR2 FYNNEI. The CDR3 covers 13 residues. CDR3 coding DNA: TGTGCCAGCAGCCGACAGGGGAGCACTGAAGCTTTCTTT. Translated, it gives CASSRQGSTEAFF. The complete variable domain, with remaining parts taken from reference TRBV2 and TRBJ1-1, reads EPEVTQTPSHQVTQMGQEVILRCVPISNHLYFYWYRQILGQKVEFLVSFYNNEISEKSEIFDDQFSVERPDGSNFTLKIRSTKLEDSAMYFCASSRQGSTEAFFGQGTRLTVV.

This sequence joins TRBV30 and TRBJ1-3; no reliable D call. V gave up 2 bases and J gave up 0 bases, with 8 bases separating them. This CDR3 is built from 14 residues. CDR1 and CDR2 (germline): GTSNPN, SVGIG (reference sequence). The CDR3: CAWSYPDSGNTIYF. In DNA, the CDR3 is TGTGCCTGGAGTTATCCTGACTCTGGAAACACCATATATTTT.

As regards this clone: Distinct nucleotide sequences in the sample also encode this CDR3. The rearrangement links TRBV11-3 to TRBJ1-1; TRBD1 is a possible D gene (6 bases). The CDR3 length is 15 residues. Germline V CDR1 and CDR2: SGHNT, YENEEA. Between the trimmed V and J ends, which lost 1 base and 0 bases, there was a span of 9 bases. The CDR3 region has the DNA TGTGCCAGCAGCTTAGCCGGACAGTTGAACACTGAAGCTTTCTTT. Its translation: CASSLAGQLNTEAFF.

The CDR3 spells CASSPDSGRSGNTIYF. In nucleotides, the CDR3 is TGTGCCAGCAGTCCGGACAGCGGACGCTCTGGAAACACCATATATTTT. The chain has TRBV5-4 and TRBJ1-3; D perhaps matches TRBD1 (6 bases). From germline, CDR1 is SGHNT and CDR2 YYREEE (reference sequence). The CDR3 extends over 16 amino acids. Trimming pared 5 bases from V and 0 bases from J, leaving 15 bases between.

This chain uses TRBV5-1 with TRBJ2-3, with 10 bases matching TRBD2. Per the germline V gene, CDR1 is SGHRS and CDR2 is YFSETQ. The CDR3 has 16 amino acids. Trimming took 4 bases from V and 2 from J; bases not matched to a gene: 7. The CDR3 coding sequence is TGCGCCAGCAGCGGGTTAGCGGGGGGAGCCACAGATACGCAGTATTTT. Protein product: CASSGLAGGATDTQYF.

The chain is built from TRBV7-9 and TRBJ1-1, with D maybe TRBD1 (5 bases). The CDR3 length is 14 residues. Trimming removed 7 bases from V and 5 bases from J, with 17 bases in between. Germline CDR1 SEHNR, CDR2 FQNEAQ (reference sequence). The CDR3 region is CASIPGGGGTEAFF. CDR3 DNA sequence: TGTGCCAGCATCCCGGGCGGGGGAGGAACTGAAGCTTTCTTT. The full variable domain, its missing parts supplied by reference TRBV7-9 and TRBJ1-1, is DTGVSQNPRHKITKRGQNVTFRCDPISEHNRLYWYRQTLGQGPEFLTYFQNEAQLEKSRLLSDRFSAERPKGSFSTLEIQRTEQGDSAMYLCASIPGGGGTEAFFGQGTRLTVV.

This chain connects TRBV29-1 to TRBJ1-2; D unclear. Deletions cut 3 bases from V and 6 bases from J, with 11 bases between. Germline V lookup: CDR1 SQVTM, CDR2 ANQGSEA. This CDR3 spans 12 amino acids. Here the CDR3 reads CSVDEGFNGYTF. The CDR3, as DNA: TGCAGCGTTGATGAGGGTTTTAATGGCTACACCTTC.

In DNA, the CDR3 is TGTGCCATCAGTGACCGGGACAGGGCCTATAATTCACCCCTCCACTTT. It yields the protein CAISDRDRAYNSPLHF. The V and J genes are TRBV10-3 and TRBJ1-6; 9 nucleotides match TRBD1. This CDR3 region has 16 residues. Germline-derived CDR1 and CDR2 are ENHRY and SYGVKD. V lost 3 bases to trimming and J lost 2 bases; unmatched junction nucleotides: 2.

The chain uses TRBV3-1 (or the pseudogene TRBV3-2) and TRBJ2-4; D may match TRBD1 or TRBD2 (5 bases each). Germline V gene data show CDR1 as LGHDT and CDR2 as YNNKEL (reference sequence). With 3 bases removed from V and 0 bases from J, the gap between germline ends came to 6 bases. This CDR3 spans 14 amino acids. The CDR3: CASSQGEAKNIQYF. DNA for the CDR3: TGTGCCAGCAGCCAGGGGGAAGCCAAAAACATTCAGTACTTC.

The chain links TRBV18 to TRBJ1-2; D call uncertain. Germline lookup yields CDR1 KGHSH and CDR2 LQKENI. The CDR3 is 16 residues long. V was cut by 1 base and J by 0 bases, with 12 bases left in between. The CDR3 sequence is CASSPQLQSPNYGYTF. The DNA of the CDR3 is TGTGCCAGCTCACCACAACTACAGAGCCCTAACTATGGCTACACCTTC.

V gene TRBV27 combines with J gene TRBJ2-3; the match to TRBD2 covers 11 bases. Per the germline V gene, CDR1 is MNHEY and CDR2 is SMNVEV (reference sequence). Losses at the gene ends were 4 bases for V and 5 bases for J; bases not matched to a gene: 5. CDR3 size: 15 residues. DNA for the CDR3: TGTGCCAGCAGTTCTTTAGCGGGAGGGCAAGATACGCAGTATTTT. It translates to CASSSLAGGQDTQYF.

This clone was counted a single time. The chain joins TRBV27 to TRBJ2-7; D might be TRBD2 (6 bases). Germline V gives CDR1 MNHEY, CDR2 SMNVEV (reference sequence). V was cut by 3 bases and J by 0 bases, with 18 bases left in between. The length of the CDR3 is 17 residues. In DNA form, the CDR3 reads TGTGCCAGCAGTTTGTGGTTTACGGGAGCGGACTCCTACGAGCAGTACTTC. This encodes CASSLWFTGADSYEQYF.